A single T cell receptor (beta chain) is shown here with its context. Germline loops: CDR1 LGHDT, CDR2 YNNKEL (reference sequence). V was pared by 3 bases and J by 4 bases, with 2 bases of the junction left unmatched. This CDR3 comprises 13 residues. The source of the sample is a study of control samples from healthy donors and cancer patients. Profiled with immunoSEQ multiplex PCR; TCRdb holds only in-frame clones, not every one. Here the sample spans some 150,000 clones, 91% being singletons. This sequence was found in a woman aged 25 to 39 in good health. The sample consisted of blood. The chain combines TRBV3-1 (or the pseudogene TRBV3-2) with TRBJ1-1; 7 bases agree with TRBD1. CDR3 sequence reads: CASSHSGGTEAFF. The CDR3 bases are TGTGCCAGCAGCCACTCAGGGGGCACTGAAGCTTTCTTT.